This T cell receptor beta chain appears in the sequencing data of a study of PD-L1 blockade in urothelial cancer. For the study at large: Atezolizumab (1,200 mg intravenously every 3 weeks) began in 2014 for patients. Researchers looked at the blood 3 weeks (second dose) and 6 weeks after treatment began. Blood gave a median about 150,000 T cells.

CDR3 size: 15 residues. Per the germline V gene, CDR1 is MGHRA and CDR2 is YSYEKL. The V gene lost 6 bases and the J gene lost 0 bases, with 12 bases spanning the gap. Every patient provided from 1 to 8 samples, collected pretreatment and on-treatment. Libraries were prepared by immunoSEQ multiplex PCR; TCRdb keeps only in-frame clonotypes and omits some of them. Of some 100,000 clones in the sample, about 90% were seen once. This receptor was taken from a woman over 75 with urothelial cancer. J is TRBJ2-1 and V is TRBV4-1, with D perhaps TRBD2 (5 bases). The sample was PBMCs, taken around atezolizumab (anti-PD-L1) treatment. In DNA form, the CDR3 reads TGCGCCAGCAGGCTATCTGGAGGCTCCTACAATGAGCAGTTCTTC. It specifies CASRLSGGSYNEQFF.